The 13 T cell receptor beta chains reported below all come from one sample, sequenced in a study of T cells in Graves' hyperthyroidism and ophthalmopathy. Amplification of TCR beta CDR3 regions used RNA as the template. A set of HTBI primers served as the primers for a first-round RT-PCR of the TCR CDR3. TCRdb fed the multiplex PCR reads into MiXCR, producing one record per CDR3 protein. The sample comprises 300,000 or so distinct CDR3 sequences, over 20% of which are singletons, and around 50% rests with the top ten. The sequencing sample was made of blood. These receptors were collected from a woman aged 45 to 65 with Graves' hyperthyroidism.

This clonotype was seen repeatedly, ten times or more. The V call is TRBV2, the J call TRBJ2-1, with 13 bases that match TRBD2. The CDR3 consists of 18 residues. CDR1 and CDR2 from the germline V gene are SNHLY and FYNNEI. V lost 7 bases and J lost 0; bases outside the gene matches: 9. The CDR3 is CASILPGLAGSSYNEQFF. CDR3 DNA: TGTGCCAGCATCCTTCCGGGACTAGCGGGGAGCTCCTACAATGAGCAGTTCTTC. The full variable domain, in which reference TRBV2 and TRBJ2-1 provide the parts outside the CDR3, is EPEVTQTPSHQVTQMGQEVILRCVPISNHLYFYWYRQILGQKVEFLVSFYNNEISEKSEIFDDQFSVERPDGSNFTLKIRSTKLEDSAMYFCASILPGLAGSSYNEQFFGPGTRLTVL.

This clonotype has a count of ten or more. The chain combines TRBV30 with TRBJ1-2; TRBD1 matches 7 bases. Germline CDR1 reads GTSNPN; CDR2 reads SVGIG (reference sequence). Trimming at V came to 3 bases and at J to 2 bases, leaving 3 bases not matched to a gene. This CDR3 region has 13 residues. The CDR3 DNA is TGTGCCTGGAGGGCAGGGGGGAACTATGGCTACACCTTC. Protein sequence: CAWRAGGNYGYTF.

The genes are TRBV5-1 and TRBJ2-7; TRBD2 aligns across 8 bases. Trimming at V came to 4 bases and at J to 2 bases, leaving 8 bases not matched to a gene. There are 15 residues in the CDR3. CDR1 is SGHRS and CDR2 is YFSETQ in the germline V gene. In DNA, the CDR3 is TGCGCCAGCAGCCCTGAGCGGGGGCTCACCTACGAGCAGTACTTC. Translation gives CASSPERGLTYEQYF.

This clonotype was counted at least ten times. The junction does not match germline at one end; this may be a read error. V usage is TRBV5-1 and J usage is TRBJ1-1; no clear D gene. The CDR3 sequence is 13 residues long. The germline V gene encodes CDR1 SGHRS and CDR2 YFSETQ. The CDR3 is CASSLGLNTEAFF. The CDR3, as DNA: TGTGCCAGCAGCCTCGGATTGAACACTGAAGCTTTCTTT.

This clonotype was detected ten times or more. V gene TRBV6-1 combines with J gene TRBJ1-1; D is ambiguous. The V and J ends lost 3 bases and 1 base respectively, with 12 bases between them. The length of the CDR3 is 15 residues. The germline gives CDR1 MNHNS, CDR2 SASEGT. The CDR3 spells CASSEGSAQNTEAFF. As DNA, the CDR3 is TGTGCCAGCAGTGAGGGATCCGCACAGAACACTGAAGCTTTCTTT.

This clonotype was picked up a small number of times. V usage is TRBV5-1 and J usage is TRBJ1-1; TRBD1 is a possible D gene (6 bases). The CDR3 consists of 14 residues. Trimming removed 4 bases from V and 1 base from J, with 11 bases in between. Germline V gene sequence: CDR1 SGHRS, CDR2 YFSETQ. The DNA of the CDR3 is TGCGCCAGCAGCGACCCGGGACAGAACACTGAAGCTTTCTTT. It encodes CASSDPGQNTEAFF.

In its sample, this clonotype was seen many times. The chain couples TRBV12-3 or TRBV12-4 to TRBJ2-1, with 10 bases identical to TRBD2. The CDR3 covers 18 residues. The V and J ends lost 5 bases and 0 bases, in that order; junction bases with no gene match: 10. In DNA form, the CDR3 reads TGTGCCAGCAGTCGTGCTAGCGGGAGTCTCAGCTCCTACAATGAGCAGTTCTTC. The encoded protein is CASSRASGSLSSYNEQFF.

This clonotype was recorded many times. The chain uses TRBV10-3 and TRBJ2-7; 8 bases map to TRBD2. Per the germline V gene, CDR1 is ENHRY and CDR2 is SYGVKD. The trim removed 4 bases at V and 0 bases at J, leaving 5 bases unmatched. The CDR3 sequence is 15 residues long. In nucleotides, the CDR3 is TGTGCCATCAGTGCAGGACTAGCCAGCTCCTACGAGCAGTACTTC. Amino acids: CAISAGLASSYEQYF.

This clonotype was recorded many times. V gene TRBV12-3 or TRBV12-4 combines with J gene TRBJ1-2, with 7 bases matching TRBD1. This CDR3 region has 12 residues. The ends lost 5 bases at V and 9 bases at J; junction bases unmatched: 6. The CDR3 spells CASSLNRGSYTF. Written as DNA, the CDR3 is TGTGCCAGCAGTCTCAACAGGGGAAGCTACACCTTC.

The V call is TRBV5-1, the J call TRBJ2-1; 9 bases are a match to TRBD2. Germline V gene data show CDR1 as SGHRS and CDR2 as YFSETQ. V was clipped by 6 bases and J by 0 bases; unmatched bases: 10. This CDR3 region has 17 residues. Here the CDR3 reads CASTPGLAMSSYNEQFF. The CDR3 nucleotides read TGCGCCAGCACCCCGGGACTAGCCATGAGCTCCTACAATGAGCAGTTCTTC.

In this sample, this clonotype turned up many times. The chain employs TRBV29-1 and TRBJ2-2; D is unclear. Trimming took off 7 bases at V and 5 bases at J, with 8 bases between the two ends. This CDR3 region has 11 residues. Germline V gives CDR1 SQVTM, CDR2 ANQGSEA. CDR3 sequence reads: CSGSITGELFF. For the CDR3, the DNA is TGCAGCGGATCTATAACCGGGGAGCTGTTTTTT.

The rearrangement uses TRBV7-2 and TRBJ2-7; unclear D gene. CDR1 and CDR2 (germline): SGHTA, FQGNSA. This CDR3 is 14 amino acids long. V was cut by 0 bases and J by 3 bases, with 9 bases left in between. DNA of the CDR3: TGTGCCAGCAGCTTAGCGGCAGCTAACTACGAGCAGTACTTC. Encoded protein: CASSLAAANYEQYF.

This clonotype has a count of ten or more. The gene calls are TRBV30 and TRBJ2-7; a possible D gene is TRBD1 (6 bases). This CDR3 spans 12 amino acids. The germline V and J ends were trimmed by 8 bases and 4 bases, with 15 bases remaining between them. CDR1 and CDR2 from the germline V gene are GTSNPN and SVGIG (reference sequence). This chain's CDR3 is CATSRTDYEQYF. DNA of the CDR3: TGTGCCACTTCCCGGACAGATTACGAGCAGTACTTC.